This T cell receptor beta chain was retrieved from a study of blood T cell repertoires in COVID-19. Study at large: The United States, Italy and Spain were the sources of the acute and convalescent COVID-19 samples. T cells, B-cell-depleted T cells, or PBMCs supplied cDNA or gDNA.

The V gene's germline CDR1 is SGHAT and CDR2 FQNNGV. With 8 bases clipped from V and 4 bases from J, the junction kept 10 bases outside the gene matches. This CDR3 comprises 15 residues. Authors' analysis steps: Reference gene primers were amplified, and this amplification served to estimate nucleated cell counts. Sequencing was performed with immunoSEQ multiplex PCR; in TCRdb, only in-frame clones are kept and a portion is missing. That table gives V, J and clone size, and the DNA gave D and trimming. The data show about 220,000 clones, over 75% seen once. Sequenced: peripheral blood. The rearrangement links TRBV11-2 to TRBJ2-1, with 8 nucleotides matching TRBD2. The receptor was isolated from a human donor in a cohort sampled during active COVID-19. The chain's CDR3 is CASRRDASGYNEQFF. CDR3 DNA: TGTGCCAGCCGGAGAGACGCTAGCGGGTACAATGAGCAGTTCTTC. The variable domain in full, with the rest retrieved from reference TRBV11-2 and TRBJ2-1, is EAGVAQSPRYKIIEKRQSVAFWCNPISGHATLYWYQQILGQGPKLLIQFQNNGVVDDSQLPKDRFSAERLKGVDSTLKIQPAKLEDSAVYLCASRRDASGYNEQFFGPGTRLTVL.